These T cell receptor beta chains were read from a single sample in a study of cytomegalovirus exposure and HLA in healthy donors. Assay: immunoSEQ multiplex PCR; the TCRdb copy retains only in-frame clones and omits some. Of over 150,000 clones listed, roughly 88% are singletons. The sample comprised PBMCs. Source of these receptors: a woman in her twenties or thirties in good health and CMV-seropositive. Both conserved end residues are part of each CDR3. A D gene is named only where the DNA matches it firmly. A clone size is listed for some rows: how often the clone was seen (once, few, many), or a class if it is expanded.

size	V	J	D	CDR3	DNA
NA	TRBV30	TRBJ2-3	NA	CAWSTESRVGTDTQYF	TGTGCCTGGAGTACCGAATCCAGGGTGGGCACAGATACGCAGTATTTT
NA	TRBV5-1	TRBJ2-5	NA	CASSQDTSETQYF	TGCGCCAGCAGCCAAGACACTTCGGAGACCCAGTACTTC
NA	TRBV7-9	TRBJ2-1	NA	CASSRSYDWDNNEQFF	TGTGCCAGCAGCCGATCTTACGACTGGGACAACAATGAGCAGTTCTTC
many	TRBV2	TRBJ1-4	NA	CASSTLGHPNEKLFF	TGTGCCAGCAGTACTTTGGGACATCCTAATGAAAAACTGTTTTTT
NA	TRBV29-1	TRBJ2-7	TRBD2	CSVDNGRAGRQYF	TGCAGCGTTGATAACGGGCGAGCGGGGAGGCAGTACTTC
NA	TRBV5-1	TRBJ2-7	NA	CASSFQGNSYEQYF	TGCGCCAGCAGCTTTCAGGGGAATTCCTACGAGCAGTACTTC
NA	TRBV18	TRBJ1-1	TRBD1	CASSSTGVDTEAFF	TGTGCCAGCTCCTCGACAGGGGTGGACACTGAAGCTTTCTTT
NA	TRBV4-1	TRBJ2-5	NA	CASSQVSEETQYF	TGCGCCAGCAGCCAAGTGTCAGAAGAGACCCAGTACTTC
NA	TRBV5-6	TRBJ2-7	TRBD1	CASSLGQGAYEQYF	TGTGCCAGCAGCTTGGGGCAGGGGGCCTACGAGCAGTACTTC
NA	TRBV27	TRBJ2-7	TRBD2	CASSLYSGRYSYEQYF	TGTGCCAGCAGTTTATACAGCGGGAGATACTCCTACGAGCAGTACTTC
few	TRBV29-1	TRBJ1-2	TRBD1	CSGWTGGRNGYTF	TGCAGCGGTTGGACAGGGGGTAGGAATGGCTACACCTTC
NA	TRBV6-1	TRBJ2-2	NA	CASRPRTAFTGELFF	TGTGCCAGCCGTCCTCGGACAGCTTTCACCGGGGAGCTGTTTTTT
once	TRBV5-4	TRBJ2-1	TRBD2	CASSPGRGSSYNEQFF	TGTGCCAGCAGCCCGGGGAGGGGTAGCTCCTACAATGAGCAGTTCTTC
NA	TRBV5-1	TRBJ2-1	TRBD2	CASSPQAGSYNEQFF	TGCGCCAGCAGCCCCCAAGCGGGATCCTACAATGAGCAGTTCTTC
NA	TRBV5-4	TRBJ1-2	TRBD1	CASSLETGGNYGYTF	TGTGCCAGCAGCTTGGAGACAGGGGGCAACTATGGCTACACCTTC
NA	TRBV9	TRBJ2-7	TRBD1	CASSLRDSKSSYEQYF	TGTGCCAGCAGCCTACGGGACAGTAAGTCCTCCTACGAGCAGTACTTC
NA	TRBV28	TRBJ2-7	NA	CASNGGAAYEQYF	TGTGCCAGCAACGGCGGGGCAGCCTACGAGCAGTACTTC
NA	TRBV19	TRBJ2-2	NA	CASSSQGYGELFF	TGTGCCAGTAGTAGCCAGGGTTACGGGGAGCTGTTTTTT
NA	TRBV2	TRBJ1-5	NA	CASTRGGRPQHF	TGTGCCAGCACCCGCGGGGGGCGGCCCCAGCATTTT
NA	TRBV5-1	TRBJ2-3	TRBD2	CASSAILAGEPSQYF	TGCGCCAGCAGCGCGATACTAGCGGGAGAGCCTTCGCAGTATTTT
NA	TRBV7-7	TRBJ2-5	NA	CASSPAGGETQYF	TGTGCTAGCAGCCCAGCAGGGGGGGAGACCCAGTACTTC
NA	TRBV19	TRBJ1-3	NA	CASTTWGLVVSGSGNTIYF	TGTGCCAGTACCACGTGGGGGCTCGTCGTTTCGGGTTCTGGAAACACCATATATTTT
NA	TRBV7-2	TRBJ2-7	TRBD1	CASRNRGAYEQYF	TGTGCCAGCAGAAACAGGGGAGCCTACGAGCAGTACTTC
NA	TRBV28	TRBJ1-5	NA	CASSPGGVDNQPQHF	TGTGCCAGCAGTCCCGGGGGGGTTGACAATCAGCCCCAGCATTTT
NA	TRBV25-1	TRBJ2-5	NA	CASRGPGTQYF	TGTGCCAGCAGGGGCCCCGGGACCCAGTACTTC
NA	TRBV2	TRBJ2-2	TRBD2	CASRLAGSTGELFF	TGTGCCAGCAGACTAGCGGGGAGCACCGGGGAGCTGTTTTTT
NA	TRBV6-1	TRBJ2-3	TRBD1	CASSGQGAGNTQYF	TGTGCCAGCAGCGGACAGGGGGCTGGAAATACGCAGTATTTT
NA	TRBV7-9	TRBJ2-3	NA	CASSPQAGGTDTQYF	TGTGCCAGCAGCCCTCAGGCAGGGGGCACAGATACGCAGTATTTT
NA	TRBV5-6	TRBJ1-2	TRBD1	CASSLGQGPYGYTF	TGTGCCAGCAGCTTGGGACAGGGACCCTATGGCTACACCTTC
NA	TRBV4-2	TRBJ1-2	NA	CASCRDGANYGYTF	TGTGCCAGCTGCCGCGACGGAGCTAACTATGGCTACACCTTC
NA	TRBV13	TRBJ2-1	TRBD1	CASSLGRGRYNEQFF	TGTGCCAGCAGCTTAGGCAGGGGGCGCTACAATGAGCAGTTCTTC
NA	TRBV11-3	TRBJ2-1	NA	CASSLGWGQDEQFF	TGTGCCAGCAGCTTAGGGTGGGGCCAGGATGAGCAGTTCTTC
NA	TRBV7-2	TRBJ2-2	TRBD2	CASSLTSGSMRGELFF	TGTGCCAGCAGCTTAACTAGCGGGAGTATGAGGGGGGAGCTGTTTTTT
NA	TRBV27	TRBJ2-1	NA	CASRTGFGEQFF	TGTGCCAGCAGAACAGGGTTTGGGGAGCAGTTCTTC
NA	TRBV19	TRBJ2-3	NA	CASSILSGDTQYF	TGTGCCAGTAGTATATTATCAGGAGATACGCAGTATTTT
once	TRBV9	TRBJ1-2	NA	CASSVAGGNYGYTF	TGTGCCAGCAGCGTAGCGGGGGGCAACTATGGCTACACCTTC
NA	TRBV14	TRBJ1-3	NA	CASSRTSSGNTIYF	TGTGCCAGCAGTCGCACAAGCTCTGGAAACACCATATATTTT
NA	TRBV4-1	TRBJ2-7	TRBD1	CASSQDLNTGVTYEQYF	TGCGCCAGCAGCCAAGATCTTAACACAGGGGTCACCTACGAGCAGTACTTC
NA	TRBV19	TRBJ1-4	NA	CASSISRGSNEKLFF	TGTGCCAGTAGTATCAGTAGGGGAAGTAATGAAAAACTGTTTTTT
once	TRBV19	TRBJ1-1	NA	CASSIRGRNTEAFF	TGTGCCAGTAGTATCCGAGGGAGGAACACTGAAGCTTTCTTT
NA	TRBV25-1	TRBJ2-2	NA	CASNRGLDNTGELFF	TGTGCCAGCAACAGAGGGCTGGATAACACCGGGGAGCTGTTTTTT
NA	TRBV20-1	TRBJ2-7	NA	CSASRGYEQYF	TGCAGTGCGAGCAGGGGATACGAGCAGTACTTC
few	TRBV2	TRBJ1-2	NA	CASRRGDPMRGYTF	TGTGCCAGCAGGCGGGGTGACCCTATGCGGGGCTACACCTTC
NA	TRBV6-5	TRBJ1-2	NA	CASSFTGFELNGYTF	TGTGCCAGCAGTTTTACAGGGTTCGAACTAAATGGCTACACCTTC
NA	TRBV2	TRBJ1-2	NA	CASSVSRSSMVGYTF	TGTGCCAGCAGTGTCTCAAGATCCTCTATGGTGGGCTACACCTTC
NA	TRBV19	TRBJ1-1	NA	CASMPRTSGGYTEAFF	TGTGCCAGTATGCCCCGGACCAGCGGTGGGTACACTGAAGCTTTCTTT
NA	TRBV14	TRBJ2-1	NA	CASSQDRRGEQFF	TGTGCCAGCAGCCAAGATAGGAGGGGTGAGCAGTTCTTC
NA	TRBV5-1	TRBJ2-1	TRBD2	CASSLGRTSGLLRPNNEQFF	TGCGCCAGCAGCTTGGGAAGGACTAGCGGTCTGCTGAGGCCCAACAATGAGCAGTTCTTC